These T cell receptor beta chains were read from a single sample in a study of beta chain features in type 1 diabetes. TCRdb's table, derived via immunoSEQ multiplex PCR, lists solely in-frame clones and lacks some. The profile shows around 300,000 clones, 14% to 15% of them singletons. The sequencing input was naive CD4+ T cells from blood. Source of these receptors: a man younger than 30 with type 1 diabetes. CDR3s include the opening cysteine and the closing phenylalanine or tryptophan. Each record gives: clone size, V gene, J gene, D gene, CDR3 DNA, CDR3 protein. D genes are given only for firm matches. Only part of the rows carry a size: once, few, many, or a class if the clone is expanded.

-	TRBV27	TRBJ1-2	TRBD1	TGTGCCAGCAAACCGGGACAGGGTAACACCTACTATGGCTACACCTTC	CASKPGQGNTYYGYTF
few	TRBV11-2	TRBJ1-1	-	TGTGCCAGCAGCTTGAGGGAGAACACTGAAGCTTTCTTT	CASSLRENTEAFF
-	TRBV19	TRBJ1-1	-	TGTGCCAGTAGCGAGGAACGGGGTAGCATGAACACTGAAGCTTTCTTT	CASSEERGSMNTEAFF
few	TRBV4-3	TRBJ2-3	-	TGCGCCAGCAGCCAAACCGCTAGGACAGATACGCAGTATTTT	CASSQTARTDTQYF
few	TRBV5-4	TRBJ2-7	-	TGTGCCAGCAGCCCCGCGGCGGGGCCCTACGAGCAGTACTTC	CASSPAAGPYEQYF
few	TRBV7-9	TRBJ2-3	-	TGTGCCAGCAGCTTATTACCCCTCCAGGGTCTCACAGATACGCAGTATTTT	CASSLLPLQGLTDTQYF
few	TRBV7-8	TRBJ2-3	TRBD2	TGTGCCAGCAGCTTTAGGGCGGGAGGCACAGATACGCAGTATTTT	CASSFRAGGTDTQYF
-	TRBV18	TRBJ2-7	TRBD1	TGTGCCAGCTCACCAGGGTCTCGGGGGACAGGGGCCTACGAGCAGTACTTC	CASSPGSRGTGAYEQYF
few	TRBV7-2	TRBJ2-7	TRBD2	TGTGCCAGCAGCCGGGAGCGGGAGTTCTCTCAGCAGTACTTC	CASSREREFSQQYF
few	TRBV7-9	TRBJ1-2	TRBD1	TGTGCCAGCAGCTCGACTACAGGGGTTATCTATGGCTACACCTTC	CASSSTTGVIYGYTF
few	TRBV19	TRBJ1-2	TRBD1	TGTGCCAGTAGTATGGACAGGGGAATCGCCTATGGCTACACCTTC	CASSMDRGIAYGYTF
few	TRBV18	TRBJ2-1	-	TGTGCCAGCTCACCACGACTGAGGTCCTACAATGAGCAGTTCTTC	CASSPRLRSYNEQFF
many	TRBV4-3	TRBJ2-3	TRBD2	TGCGCCAGCAGCCAAGGTTCCGGGGGGGGCCGAACAGATACGCAGTATTTT	CASSQGSGGGRTDTQYF
few	TRBV4-2	TRBJ2-2	TRBD1	TGTGCCAGCAGCCCTGACAGGGCGTCAGTTAACACCGGGGAGCTGTTTTTT	CASSPDRASVNTGELFF